Below are 28 T cell receptor beta chains sequenced from a single sample in a study of T cells after posttransplantation cyclophosphamide. Controls had myeloablative marrow grafts with methotrexate and calcineurin inhibitor, sampled at 1 year. TCRdb's copy holds only in-frame clones and misses some; the assay was immunoSEQ multiplex PCR. The table includes roughly 21,000 clones, around 85% detected once. The sample was PBMCs, taken approximately 360 days after allogeneic stem cell transplant with calcineurin inhibitor and methotrexate. The source is a female patient under 45 who received an allogeneic stem cell transplant from an unrelated donor, was CMV-positive, and had acute and chronic GVHD. Some T cells could come from the graft donor.

The rearrangement uses TRBV20-1 and TRBJ2-3; D call uncertain. The germline V gene encodes CDR1 DFQATT and CDR2 SNEGSKA (reference sequence). The ends were cut back, 8 bases at V and 8 bases at J, with 14 bases in the middle. The CDR3 consists of 11 residues. The CDR3 DNA reads TGCAGTCCGTCAACTTCTGGTACGCAGTATTTT. Translation gives CSPSTSGTQYF.

The V and J genes are TRBV6-5 and TRBJ2-3, with 7 bases identical to TRBD2. The length of the CDR3 is 15 residues. The ends lost 1 base at V and 2 bases at J; junction bases unmatched: 3. Germline values: CDR1 MNHEY, CDR2 SVGAGI. DNA of the CDR3: TGTGCCAGCAGTTACTGGGGGGGGAACACAGATACGCAGTATTTT. The encoded protein is CASSYWGGNTDTQYF.

The chain uses TRBV7-6 and TRBJ2-5; tentative D call: TRBD2 (6 bases). V lost 0 bases and J lost 5, with 19 bases in between. From germline, CDR1 is SGHVS and CDR2 FNYEAQ. This CDR3 is built from 17 residues. For the CDR3, the DNA is TGTGCCAGCAGCTTAGCGCTAAAACGCCGTGGGAGGGAGACCCAGTACTTC. Translating gives CASSLALKRRGRETQYF.

This sequence joins TRBV5-5 and TRBJ1-2; 7 positions match TRBD1. J was trimmed by 0 bases and V by 4 bases; bases with no gene match: 6. The length of the CDR3 is 15 residues. The germline gives CDR1 SGHKS, CDR2 YYEKEE (reference sequence). DNA of the CDR3: TGTGCCAGCAGCCTATCAGGGGGGCCTAACTATGGCTACACCTTC. Protein sequence: CASSLSGGPNYGYTF.

The gene calls are TRBV6-6 and TRBJ2-7; 9 bases align to TRBD1. The CDR3 covers 15 residues. From germline, CDR1 is MNHNY and CDR2 SVGAGI (reference sequence). J gave up 2 bases and V 5 bases, and 7 bases lay outside the gene matches. CDR3 in amino acids: CASSQGQGGPYEQYF. The CDR3 DNA reads TGTGCCAGCAGTCAGGGACAGGGAGGCCCCTACGAGCAGTACTTC.

The genes are TRBV25-1 and TRBJ2-5; a possible D gene is TRBD2 (6 bases). Trimming left V 1 base short and J 5 bases short, with 17 bases between. The CDR3 is made up of 16 amino acids. CDR1 is MGHDK and CDR2 is SYGVNS in the germline V gene. CDR3 loop: CASSEFLGGLEETQYF. The DNA for the CDR3 is TGTGCCAGCAGTGAATTCCTGGGGGGACTGGAGGAGACCCAGTACTTC.

The count of this clone is one. V usage is TRBV18 and J usage is TRBJ1-6; D not resolved. The CDR3 extends over 13 amino acids. From germline, CDR1 is KGHSH and CDR2 LQKENI. V lost 2 bases, J lost 7 bases, and 6 bases lay in between. The CDR3 here is CASSPDGNSPLHF. The CDR3 DNA is TGTGCCAGCTCACCAGACGGGAATTCACCCCTCCACTTT.

The V gene is TRBV9, the J gene TRBJ1-2; 10 nucleotides match TRBD1. The trim removed 3 bases at V and 9 bases at J, leaving 5 bases unmatched. This CDR3 is built from 13 residues. Germline V gene data show CDR1 as SGDLS and CDR2 as YYNGEE. The CDR3 DNA reads TGTGCCAGCAGCGCGGGACAGGGGATCAGCTACACCTTC. Translated, it gives CASSAGQGISYTF. Supplemented by reference TRBV9 and TRBJ1-2, the full variable domain reads DSGVTQTPKHLITATGQRVTLRCSPRSGDLSVYWYQQSLDQGLQFLIQYYNGEERAKGNILERFSAQQFPDLHSELNLSSLELGDSALYFCASSAGQGISYTFGSGTRLTVV.

V is TRBV9 and J is TRBJ2-1, with D perhaps TRBD1 (6 bases). Trimming took off 0 bases at V and 1 base at J, with 14 bases between the two ends. The germline CDR1 and CDR2 sequences are SGDLS and YYNGEE. The CDR3 loop spans 17 amino acids. CDR3 sequence (DNA): TGTGCCAGCAGCGTAGTTTGGGGGCGGACGTCCTACAATGAGCAGTTCTTC. Its protein is CASSVVWGRTSYNEQFF.

This chain connects TRBV10-3 to TRBJ2-1; TRBD1 matches at 7 bases. Germline V gene sequence: CDR1 ENHRY, CDR2 SYGVKD. J gave up 4 bases and V 3 bases, and 6 bases lay outside the gene matches. The length of the CDR3 is 15 residues. The CDR3 region is CAISELQGHYNEQFF. CDR3 nucleotides: TGTGCCATCAGTGAACTACAGGGGCATTACAATGAGCAGTTCTTC.

Details on this clone: Germline and junction disagree at one end, which may indicate a read error. The chain has TRBV14 and TRBJ1-2, with a tentative D call TRBD1 (5 bases). CDR1 is SGHDN, CDR2 FVKESK, per germline. CDR3 length: 14 residues. CDR3 DNA: TGTGCCAGCAGCGAAGAACCTTGGGGGGAAGGCTACACCTTC. Amino acid sequence: CASSEEPWGEGYTF.

The chain has TRBV2 and TRBJ1-3; the D gene is possibly TRBD1 (5 bases). V lost 8 bases and J lost 0, with 11 bases in between. Germline V lookup: CDR1 SNHLY, CDR2 FYNNEI. This CDR3 comprises 14 residues. DNA for the CDR3: TGTGCCAGCGGGGGAGGGGCCTCTGGAAACACCATATATTTT. Translating it yields CASGGGASGNTIYF.

V and J are TRBV11-2 and TRBJ2-1, with 8 bases lining up with TRBD2. Germline CDR1 is SGHAT and CDR2 is FQNNGV. The J segment lost 16 bases and the V segment lost 5 bases, leaving 10 bases of the junction unmatched. This CDR3 has 12 amino acids. The CDR3: CASSPAGTSFFF. Here the CDR3 DNA reads TGTGCCAGCAGCCCAGCAGGGACTAGTTTCTTCTTC.

The chain uses TRBV7-3 and TRBJ1-1; possible D gene TRBD1, 5 bases. Germline loops: CDR1 SGHTA, CDR2 FQGTGA. The V end lost 4 bases, the J end lost 5 bases, and 14 bases lay between the germline ends. The CDR3 spans 14 residues. CDR3 residues: CASSSLGAGTEAFF. CDR3 coding DNA: TGTGCCAGCAGCTCCCTAGGGGCGGGGACTGAAGCTTTCTTT.

The genes are TRBV7-9 and TRBJ2-7, with 10 bases lining up with TRBD2. The CDR3 contains 15 residues. Looked up from germline, CDR1 is SEHNR and CDR2 is FQNEAQ (reference sequence). Trimming cost V 5 bases and J 4 bases; bases outside gene matches: 8. CDR3 bases: TGTGCCAGCAGCCCCCGGACTAGCGGAACTTACGAGCAGTACTTC. It specifies CASSPRTSGTYEQYF.

The rearrangement links TRBV9 to TRBJ2-3, with 7 bases that match TRBD2. With 0 bases clipped from V and 5 bases from J, the junction kept 6 bases outside the gene matches. CDR3 length: 15 residues. CDR1 is SGDLS, CDR2 YYNGEE, per germline. DNA for the CDR3: TGTGCCAGCAGCGTAGGAGGAATAGCGGGAGATACGCAGTATTTT. Residues: CASSVGGIAGDTQYF.

Points on this clone: One junction end does not reproduce the germline sequence, and a read error may be involved. This CDR3 reads CASTEPRGGGQNF. In DNA, the CDR3 is TGTGCCAGCACGGAGCCCCGTGGGGGGGGGCAGAACTTC. The V call is TRBV2, the J call TRBJ2-4, with D possibly TRBD2 on 7 matching bases. Looked up from germline, CDR1 is SNHLY and CDR2 is FYNNEI. This CDR3 is 13 amino acids long.

The V gene is TRBV9, the J gene TRBJ1-2; D is perhaps TRBD1 (5 bases). The CDR3 runs to 15 residues. The ends were cut back, 0 bases at V and 5 bases at J, with 14 bases in the middle. Germline V gene lookup returns CDR1 SGDLS and CDR2 YYNGEE. The CDR3 reads CASSVDGAEGYGYTF. The CDR3 region has the DNA TGTGCCAGCAGCGTAGATGGGGCTGAAGGGTATGGCTACACCTTC.

This chain connects TRBV9 to TRBJ1-4; 9 positions match TRBD1. The CDR3 has 15 residues. Per germline, CDR1 SGDLS and CDR2 YYNGEE. V lost 3 bases and J lost 5; bases outside the gene matches: 5. CDR3 coding DNA: TGTGCCAGCAGCGGCCCGGGACAGGGCAATGAAAAACTGTTTTTT. It encodes CASSGPGQGNEKLFF.

The chain uses TRBV12-5 and TRBJ2-3; 7 bases align to TRBD2. The CDR3 has 14 amino acids. Germline CDR1 LGHNT, CDR2 FRNRAP. V gave up 1 base and J gave up 5 bases; unmatched junction bases: 3. CDR3 in amino acids: CASGLAGLVDTQYF. CDR3 sequence (DNA): TGTGCTAGTGGTTTGGCTGGACTAGTAGATACGCAGTATTTT.

This chain connects TRBV4-3 to TRBJ2-3; D gene uncertain. The CDR3 extends over 13 amino acids. V lost 1 base to trimming and J lost 6 bases, with 8 bases between them. Germline assignment: CDR1 LGHNA and CDR2 YSLEER. CDR3 nucleotide sequence: TGCGCCAGCAGCCAAGCGTTTGCGGATACGCAGTATTTT. Residues: CASSQAFADTQYF.

V is TRBV11-2 and J is TRBJ2-7; 10 bases are shared with TRBD1. Germline-derived CDR1 and CDR2 are SGHAT and FQNNGV. Unmatched junction bases numbered 2, after V lost 6 bases and J lost 3 bases. The CDR3 covers 13 residues. The CDR3 sequence is CASRTGGIYEQYF. CDR3 in DNA: TGTGCCAGCAGGACAGGGGGCATCTACGAGCAGTACTTC.

The chain carries TRBV4-1 and TRBJ2-7; no definite D call. CDR3 length: 13 residues. The V end was cut by 4 bases, the J end by 3 bases, with 10 bases between. CDR1 and CDR2 from the germline V gene are MGHRA and YSYEKL. The CDR3 region is CASSPTTYYEQYF. The CDR3, as DNA: TGCGCCAGCAGCCCAACGACTTACTACGAGCAGTACTTC.

The rearrangement joins TRBV10-2 to TRBJ1-5; TRBD1 matches 8 bases. The ends lost 6 bases at V and 4 bases at J; junction bases unmatched: 8. This CDR3 spans 15 amino acids. CDR1 and CDR2 (germline): WSHSY, SAAADI. Here the CDR3 reads CASRDDRGYNQPQHF. The CDR3 nucleotides read TGCGCCAGCAGGGACGACAGGGGTTATAATCAGCCCCAGCATTTT.

The chain joins TRBV7-2 to TRBJ2-3; D remains unclear. The CDR3 length is 13 residues. V lost 3 bases, J lost 2 bases, and 6 bases lay in between. Germline assignment: CDR1 SGHTA and CDR2 FQGNSA. The CDR3 nucleotides are TGTGCCAGCAGCTTTCCCAACACAGATACGCAGTATTTT. It codes for CASSFPNTDTQYF.

V usage is TRBV9 and J usage is TRBJ2-6; TRBD1 matches 7 bases. This CDR3 region has 16 residues. J was trimmed by 0 bases and V by 3 bases; bases with no gene match: 3. CDR1 SGDLS and CDR2 YYNGEE come from the germline V gene. Here the CDR3 reads CASSATGLSGANVLTF. In DNA form, the CDR3 reads TGTGCCAGCAGCGCGACAGGGCTCTCTGGGGCCAACGTCCTGACTTTC.

The chain joins TRBV11-2 to TRBJ1-3; D call uncertain. V was shortened by 3 bases and J by 4 bases, with 7 bases between the two germline ends. Germline values: CDR1 SGHAT, CDR2 FQNNGV. The CDR3 is 13 residues long. CDR3 loop: CASSLVAGNTIYF. The CDR3 DNA reads TGTGCCAGCAGCTTGGTGGCAGGAAACACCATATATTTT. Filled out from reference TRBV11-2 and TRBJ1-3, the complete variable domain reads EAGVAQSPRYKIIEKRQSVAFWCNPISGHATLYWYQQILGQGPKLLIQFQNNGVVDDSQLPKDRFSAERLKGVDSTLKIQPAKLEDSAVYLCASSLVAGNTIYFGEGSWLTVV.

This chain links TRBV9 with TRBJ1-1; D is possibly TRBD1 (6 bases). V lost 3 bases to trimming and J lost 4 bases, with 13 bases between them. The CDR3 extends over 14 amino acids. The germline V gene encodes CDR1 SGDLS and CDR2 YYNGEE. The CDR3 spells CASSAPDRSTEAFF. The CDR3 nucleotides read TGTGCCAGCAGCGCCCCTGACAGGAGCACTGAAGCTTTCTTT.